These 6 T cell receptor beta chains were all obtained from the same sample, sequenced in a study of T cells in Graves' hyperthyroidism and ophthalmopathy. From RNA transcripts, TCR beta CDR3 regions were amplified. The TCR CDR3 first-round RT-PCR relied on the HTBI primer set. TCRdb recomputed calls from the multiplex PCR reads with MiXCR, one row per CDR3 protein. The sample lists 45,000 to 60,000 distinct CDR3 sequences, 49% seen once, with over 10% in the top ten. Sequencing used blood. These receptors originate from a woman younger than 45 with Graves' ophthalmopathy.

This clonotype occurred many times. The rearrangement links TRBV6-1 to TRBJ2-7; 7 bases match TRBD2. CDR3 length: 14 residues. With V trimmed by 8 bases and J by 8 bases, 15 bases remained unmatched. Germline V lookup: CDR1 MNHNS, CDR2 SASEGT. The CDR3 spells CASEGLSGASKQYF. CDR3 DNA: TGTGCCAGCGAGGGACTAAGCGGGGCCTCGAAGCAGTACTTC.

This clonotype showed up many times. V is TRBV7-2 and J is TRBJ1-1; D is perhaps TRBD1 (5 bases). The germline V gene has CDR1 SGHTA and CDR2 FQGNSA. This CDR3 has 14 amino acids. V lost 5 bases, J lost 4 bases, and 14 bases lay in between. This CDR3 is CASSIRDVGTEAFF. The CDR3 DNA is TGTGCCAGCAGCATCAGGGATGTGGGCACTGAAGCTTTCTTT.

V and J are TRBV7-3 and TRBJ1-2; 7 bases match TRBD1. After removal of 1 base from V and 6 bases from J, the junction contained 11 bases not matched to a gene. The length of the CDR3 is 16 residues. The V gene's germline CDR1 is SGHTA and CDR2 FQGTGA. Here the CDR3 reads CASSLSASGQSHGYTF. CDR3 nucleotide sequence: TGTGCCAGCAGCTTAAGTGCCTCGGGACAGTCGCATGGCTACACCTTC.

Ten or more counts support this clonotype. The chain is built from TRBV5-8 and TRBJ2-1; D might be TRBD2 (5 bases). The CDR3 is 15 amino acids. The V end was cut by 1 base, the J end by 5 bases, with 13 bases between. Germline loops: CDR1 SGHTS, CDR2 YDEGEE. CDR3 in DNA: TGTGCCAGCAGCTTGTCCCTAGCTATGAACAATGAGCAGTTCTTC. Its translation is CASSLSLAMNNEQFF.

Remarks on this clonotype: Compared with germline, one end of the junction differs, possibly owing to a read error. The chain combines TRBV16 with TRBJ1-5, with D perhaps matching TRBD1 (5 bases). From germline, CDR1 is KGHSY and CDR2 FQNENV. The CDR3 sequence is 15 residues long. The CDR3 nucleotides read TGTCCCAGCAGCCAAATCCGGGACCGCAATCAGCCCCAGCATTTT. Its translation: CPSSQIRDRNQPQHF.

This clonotype is medium-sized by share. The gene calls are TRBV2 and TRBJ1-6; tentative D call: TRBD1 (5 bases). This CDR3 comprises 15 residues. The germline gives CDR1 SNHLY, CDR2 FYNNEI. With 1 base removed from V and 6 bases from J, the gap between germline ends came to 10 bases. The CDR3 nucleotides are TGTGCCAGCAGTGAAGTGCAGGGAGGTAATTCACCCCTCCACTTT. Amino acids: CASSEVQGGNSPLHF.